These 3 T cell receptor beta chains were sequenced from one sample in a study of yellow fever vaccine responses in identical twins. One entry per CDR3 protein results from TCRdb running MiXCR on the RT-PCR reads. The sample includes 5,700 or so distinct CDR3 sequences, 75% to 90% of them seen just once. Source: T cells from blood (PBMCs), unsorted or a sorted subset (not recorded which), taken before or after yellow fever vaccination (not recorded which). These receptors were obtained from a woman younger than 30 who received the yellow fever vaccine.

The V call is TRBV11-1, the J call TRBJ1-1, with 7 nucleotides matching TRBD1. V shed 3 bases and J 7 bases; nucleotides not matched to a gene: 11. CDR1 SGHAT and CDR2 FQDESV come from the germline V gene (reference sequence). The CDR3 extends over 15 amino acids. CDR3 in amino acids: CASSFVSGTDLEAFF. The CDR3 DNA follows: TGTGCCAGCAGCTTCGTTTCCGGGACAGACCTTGAAGCTTTCTTT.

The chain employs TRBV11-1 and TRBJ2-7; D is undetermined. Germline V CDR1 and CDR2: SGHAT, FQDESV (reference sequence). V lost 5 bases and J lost 3, with 14 bases in between. This CDR3 spans 14 amino acids. The CDR3 DNA reads TGTGCCAGCAGCACGGGTCTTAACCTCTACGAGCAGTACTTC. Translating gives CASSTGLNLYEQYF.

This clonotype was observed a handful of times. The V gene is TRBV5-1, the J gene TRBJ1-1; D remains unclear. This CDR3 is 12 amino acids long. Germline-derived CDR1 and CDR2 are SGHRS and YFSETQ. Trimming took 0 bases from V and 3 from J, leaving 3 bases between them. The CDR3 loop reads CASSLEHTEAFF. CDR3 coding DNA: TGCGCCAGCAGCTTGGAACACACTGAAGCTTTCTTT.